This TCR beta chain is from a study of cytomegalovirus exposure and HLA in healthy donors. General study results and limits: Later analysis showed TCR association rates varying by HLA locus, highest for DRB1 and lowest for HLA-C.

On this clone: The antigen is unknown.

From germline, CDR1 is LNHDA and CDR2 SQIVND (reference sequence). V shed 3 bases, J shed 1 base, and the junction held 4 bases outside the gene matches. CDR3 length: 15 residues. It was with 60 Vbeta and 13 Jbeta primers that the PCR ran. Sequencing was performed with immunoSEQ multiplex PCR; in TCRdb, only in-frame clones are kept and a portion is missing. The data hold 150,000 to 200,000 clones, with about 76% observed a single time. The TCR originated in a male donor in good health and CMV-seropositive. J is TRBJ1-1 and V is TRBV19, with TRBD1 identical over 8 bases. The sample comprised PBMCs. This chain's CDR3 is CASSIYGTGNTEAFF. The DNA of the CDR3 is TGTGCCAGTAGTATCTACGGGACAGGGAACACTGAAGCTTTCTTT.